This T cell receptor (beta chain) was profiled in a study of blood T cell repertoires in COVID-19. Overall study: COVID-19 samples, acute and convalescent, were from the United States, Italy and Spain.

The method was immunoSEQ multiplex PCR; TCRdb's version includes in-frame clones alone and lacks a portion of them. The sample comprises over 250,000 clones, 70% to 90% of which are singletons, and around 0.8% rests with the top ten. The CDR3 totals 14 residues. Germline CDR1 reads MNHEY; CDR2 reads SVGAGI. V was clipped by 4 bases and J by 1 base, with 10 bases between them. The chain combines TRBV6-5 with TRBJ1-1; D gene uncertain. This clonotype was sampled from a woman aged 30 to 39 with acute or convalescent COVID-19. The sample consisted of peripheral blood. Here the CDR3 reads CASSFIPGNTEAFF. The CDR3 region has the DNA TGTGCCAGCAGTTTTATCCCGGGGAACACTGAAGCTTTCTTT.